This T cell receptor beta chain was sequenced for a study of T cell repertoires in cytomegalovirus infection. Looking at the study overall: Well-studied HLA-B-restricted epitopes and recently identified HLA-C-restricted epitopes of CMV were both used in the study. CMV infection plus the matching HLA type was flagged by public TCR beta signatures. Study-wide findings and caveats: Dominant in the ex vivo response were TCR beta clonotypes restricted by HLA-C and specific for CMV. Summed frequency of public TCR beta families distinguished CMV carriers with the relevant HLA.

TCRdb re-derived calls from the reads in MiXCR, one entry per CDR3 protein. Counted here are around 750,000 distinct CDR3 sequences, about 30% occurring once; the ten biggest clones make up roughly 12%. V gave up 1 base and J gave up 1 base, with 5 bases separating them. The CDR3 length is 13 residues. Germline CDR1 reads LNHNV; CDR2 reads YYDKDF (reference sequence). Points on this clonotype: Its antigen is still unknown.

The chain uses TRBV15 and TRBJ2-7; D gene uncertain. This clonotype originated in a human donor in good health (CMV status not recorded). Some clones in this sample may be carry-over from other donors' samples. The source material was cultured CD8+ T cells from PBMCs, sampled from culture after CMV antigen stimulation. DNA of the CDR3: TGTGCCACCAGCAGAGCTCAATCCTACGAGCAGTACGTC. Residues: CATSRAQSYEQYV.